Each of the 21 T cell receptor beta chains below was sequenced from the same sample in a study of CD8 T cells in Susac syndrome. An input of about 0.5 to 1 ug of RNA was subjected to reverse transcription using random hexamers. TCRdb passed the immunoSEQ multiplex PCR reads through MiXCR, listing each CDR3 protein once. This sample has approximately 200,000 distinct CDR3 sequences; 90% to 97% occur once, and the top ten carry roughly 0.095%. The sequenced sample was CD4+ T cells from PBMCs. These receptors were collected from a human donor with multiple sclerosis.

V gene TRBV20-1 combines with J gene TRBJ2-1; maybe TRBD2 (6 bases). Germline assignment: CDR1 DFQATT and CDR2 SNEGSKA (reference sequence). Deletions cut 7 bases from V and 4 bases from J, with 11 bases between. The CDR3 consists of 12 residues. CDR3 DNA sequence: TGCAGTGGTGCAGGGAGGTACAATGAGCAGTTCTTC. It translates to CSGAGRYNEQFF.

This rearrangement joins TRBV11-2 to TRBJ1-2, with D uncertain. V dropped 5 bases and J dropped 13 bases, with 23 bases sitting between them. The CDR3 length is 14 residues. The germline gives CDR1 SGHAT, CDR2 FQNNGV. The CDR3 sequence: CASSEIRSYLRLTF. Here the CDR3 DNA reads TGTGCCAGCAGCGAGATACGGTCCTACCTGCGGCTCACCTTC.

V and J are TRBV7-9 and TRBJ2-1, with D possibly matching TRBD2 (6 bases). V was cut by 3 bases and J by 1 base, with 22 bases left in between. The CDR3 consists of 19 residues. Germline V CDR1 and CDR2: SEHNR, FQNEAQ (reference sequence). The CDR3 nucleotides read TGTGCCAGCAGCTTCGGGCTAGCGTGGGCCACGGGATCCTACAATGAGCAGTTCTTC. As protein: CASSFGLAWATGSYNEQFF.

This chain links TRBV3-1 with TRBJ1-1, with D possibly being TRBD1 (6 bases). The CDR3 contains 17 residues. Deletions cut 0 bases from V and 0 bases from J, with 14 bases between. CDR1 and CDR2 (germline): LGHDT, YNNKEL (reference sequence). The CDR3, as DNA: TGTGCCAGCAGCCAAGATCCTAGGGGGAGAATGAACACTGAAGCTTTCTTT. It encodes CASSQDPRGRMNTEAFF.

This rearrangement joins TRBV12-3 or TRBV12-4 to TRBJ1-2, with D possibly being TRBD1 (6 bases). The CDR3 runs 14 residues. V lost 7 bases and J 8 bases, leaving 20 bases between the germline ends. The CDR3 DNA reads TGTGCCAGCACCACTATCGGACAGAGGAAAGGCTACACCTTC. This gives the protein CASTTIGQRKGYTF.

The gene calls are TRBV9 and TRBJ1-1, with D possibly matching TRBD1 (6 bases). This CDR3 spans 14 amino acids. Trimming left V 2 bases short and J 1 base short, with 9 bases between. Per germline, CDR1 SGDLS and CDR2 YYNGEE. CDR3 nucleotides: TGTGCCAGCAGCGTGACAGGATCGAACACTGAAGCTTTCTTT. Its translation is CASSVTGSNTEAFF.

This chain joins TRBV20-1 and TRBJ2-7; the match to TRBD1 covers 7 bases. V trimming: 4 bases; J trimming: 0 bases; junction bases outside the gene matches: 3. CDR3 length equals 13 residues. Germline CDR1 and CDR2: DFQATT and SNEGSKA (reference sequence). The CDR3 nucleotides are TGCAGTGCTATGACAGGGCGCTCCTACGAGCAGTACTTC. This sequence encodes CSAMTGRSYEQYF.

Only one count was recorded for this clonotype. CDR3 region: CASSRQNGEPQHF. The CDR3 bases are TGTGCCAGTAGTCGACAGAATGGAGAACCCCAGCATTTT. This chain joins TRBV19 and TRBJ1-5; tentatively, D is TRBD1 (5 bases). With 5 bases removed from V and 10 bases from J, the gap between germline ends came to 15 bases. Germline CDR1 is LNHDA and CDR2 is SQIVND (reference sequence). The CDR3 is made up of 13 amino acids.

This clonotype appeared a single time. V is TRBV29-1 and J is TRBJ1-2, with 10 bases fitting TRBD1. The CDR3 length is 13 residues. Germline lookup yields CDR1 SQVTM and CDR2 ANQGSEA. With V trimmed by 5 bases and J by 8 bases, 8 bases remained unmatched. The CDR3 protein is CSVSNDRGRGYTF. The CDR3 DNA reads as TGCAGCGTTTCGAACGACAGGGGGCGAGGCTACACCTTC.

CDR3 loop: CASSYRGEVGEKLFF. Here the CDR3 DNA reads TGTGCCAGCAGTTACAGGGGCGAGGTTGGTGAAAAACTGTTTTTT. The chain has TRBV6-6 and TRBJ1-4; tentative D call: TRBD1 (5 bases). The CDR3 has 15 amino acids. Germline-derived CDR1 and CDR2 are MNHNY and SVGAGI (reference sequence). Trimming shortened V by 2 bases and J by 7 bases, and 14 bases separated the two germline ends.

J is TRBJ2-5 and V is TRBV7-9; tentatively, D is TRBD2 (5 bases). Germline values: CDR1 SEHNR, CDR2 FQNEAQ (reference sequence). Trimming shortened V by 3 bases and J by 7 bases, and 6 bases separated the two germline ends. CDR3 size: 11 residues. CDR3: CASSFRGTQYF. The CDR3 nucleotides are TGTGCCAGCAGCTTTCGGGGGACCCAGTACTTC.

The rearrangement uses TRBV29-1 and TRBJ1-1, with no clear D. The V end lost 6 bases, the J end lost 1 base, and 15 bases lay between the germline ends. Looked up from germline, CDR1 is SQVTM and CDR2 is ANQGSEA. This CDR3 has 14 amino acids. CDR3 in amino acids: CSVLRTAGNTEAFF. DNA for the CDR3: TGCAGCGTCCTAAGGACGGCGGGGAACACTGAAGCTTTCTTT.

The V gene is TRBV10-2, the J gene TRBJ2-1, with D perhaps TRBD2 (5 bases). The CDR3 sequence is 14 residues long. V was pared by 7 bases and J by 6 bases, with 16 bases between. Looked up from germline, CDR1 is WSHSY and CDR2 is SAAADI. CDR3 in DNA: TGCGCCAGCAATCCCTCGGGGTCGATCAATGAGCAGTTCTTC. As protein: CASNPSGSINEQFF.

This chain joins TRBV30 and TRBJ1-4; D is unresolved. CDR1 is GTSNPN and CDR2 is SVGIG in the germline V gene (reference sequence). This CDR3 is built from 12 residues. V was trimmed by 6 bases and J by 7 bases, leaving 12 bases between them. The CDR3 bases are TGTGCCTGTAACTGGAGGGTTGAAAAACTGTTTTTT. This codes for CACNWRVEKLFF.

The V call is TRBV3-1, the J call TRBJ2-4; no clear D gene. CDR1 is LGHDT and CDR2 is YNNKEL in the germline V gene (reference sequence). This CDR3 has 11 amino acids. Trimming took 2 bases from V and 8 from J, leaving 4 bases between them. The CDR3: CASSQRDIQYF. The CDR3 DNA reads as TGTGCCAGCAGCCAAAGAGACATTCAGTACTTC.

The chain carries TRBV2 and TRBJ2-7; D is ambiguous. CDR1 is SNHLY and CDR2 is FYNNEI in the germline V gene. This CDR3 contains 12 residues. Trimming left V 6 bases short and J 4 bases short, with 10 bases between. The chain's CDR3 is CASSQYTYEQYF. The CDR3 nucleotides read TGTGCCAGCAGCCAATACACGTACGAGCAGTACTTC.

The CDR3 here is CASSFRIAYGYTF. The CDR3 DNA follows: TGTGCCAGCAGTTTCAGGATCGCTTATGGCTACACCTTC. The J gene is TRBJ1-2, the V gene TRBV12-3 or TRBV12-4; D not resolved. V was shortened by 3 bases and J by 5 bases, with 10 bases between the two germline ends. This CDR3 is 13 amino acids long.

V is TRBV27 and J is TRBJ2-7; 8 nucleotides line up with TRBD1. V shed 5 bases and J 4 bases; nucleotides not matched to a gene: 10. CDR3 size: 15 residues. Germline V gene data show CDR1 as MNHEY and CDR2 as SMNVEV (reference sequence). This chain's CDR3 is CASSPRAGGYYEQYF. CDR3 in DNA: TGTGCCAGCAGTCCCCGGGCAGGGGGCTATTACGAGCAGTACTTC.

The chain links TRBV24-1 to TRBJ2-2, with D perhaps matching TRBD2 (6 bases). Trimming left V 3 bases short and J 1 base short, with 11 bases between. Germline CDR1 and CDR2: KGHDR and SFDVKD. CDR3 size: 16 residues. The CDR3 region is CATSDNGAGNTGELFF. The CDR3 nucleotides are TGTGCCACCAGTGATAACGGAGCGGGGAACACCGGGGAGCTGTTTTTT.

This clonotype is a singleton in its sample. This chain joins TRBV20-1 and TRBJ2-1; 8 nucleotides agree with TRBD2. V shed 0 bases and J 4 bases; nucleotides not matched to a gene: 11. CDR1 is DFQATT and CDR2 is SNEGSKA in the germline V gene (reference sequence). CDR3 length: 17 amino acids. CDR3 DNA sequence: TGCAGTGCTAGAGATCAGACCGGGACTAGAGAATACAATGAGCAGTTCTTC. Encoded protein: CSARDQTGTREYNEQFF.

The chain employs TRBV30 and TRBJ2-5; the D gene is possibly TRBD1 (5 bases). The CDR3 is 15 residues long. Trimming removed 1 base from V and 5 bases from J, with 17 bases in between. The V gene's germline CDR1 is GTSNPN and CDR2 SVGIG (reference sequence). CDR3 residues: CAWSGQNQGRETQYF. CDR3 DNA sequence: TGTGCCTGGAGTGGTCAAAACCAGGGTCGGGAGACCCAGTACTTC.